The 24 T cell receptor beta chains below all came from one sample that was sequenced in a study of cytomegalovirus exposure and HLA in healthy donors. The study ran its PCR with 60 Vbeta and 13 Jbeta primers. Sequencing was performed with immunoSEQ multiplex PCR; in TCRdb, only in-frame clones are kept and a portion is missing. The sample shows about 220,000 clones, nearly 80% of them seen only once. Sequenced input: PBMCs. Every receptor here comes from a male donor in good health and CMV-seronegative.

There are a few counts of this clone. The gene calls are TRBV21-1 and TRBJ2-5; the table's D call of TRBD2 was not tested on the DNA. TRBV21-1 is a pseudogene locus. The CDR3 spans 14 residues. The CDR3 spells CASSKARNLETQYF. CDR3 DNA sequence: TGTGCCAGCAGCAAAGCGCGGAACCTCGAGACCCAGTACTTC.

The genes are TRBV4-3 and TRBJ1-2; D gene ambiguous. Trimming took off 0 bases at V and 4 bases at J, with 12 bases between the two ends. CDR1 and CDR2 from the germline V gene are LGHNA and YSLEER. CDR3 length: 15 residues. DNA of the CDR3: TGCGCCAGCAGCCAAGATCAACCGGGTAGCTATGGCTACACCTTC. Translating gives CASSQDQPGSYGYTF.

The chain recombines TRBV5-6 with TRBJ1-5; D not resolved. With 0 bases removed from V and 0 bases from J, the gap between germline ends came to 7 bases. The CDR3 runs to 15 residues. Germline V gene sequence: CDR1 SGHDT, CDR2 YYEEEE. CDR3 protein: CASSLDGYSNQPQHF. As DNA, the CDR3 is TGTGCCAGCAGCTTGGACGGGTATAGCAATCAGCCCCAGCATTTT.

The rearrangement links TRBV19 to TRBJ2-5; tentatively, D is TRBD1 (6 bases). The CDR3 length is 16 residues. Trimming took 9 bases from V and 5 from J, leaving 25 bases between them. Germline V gene data show CDR1 as LNHDA and CDR2 as SQIVND (reference sequence). CDR3 DNA: TGTGCCAGCGGACTCCAACAGGGATCGGGGCGGGAGACCCAGTACTTC. Translated: CASGLQQGSGRETQYF.

The J gene is TRBJ2-5, the V gene TRBV5-1; 9 nucleotides align to TRBD2. J was trimmed by 2 bases and V by 4 bases; bases with no gene match: 3. This CDR3 has 14 residues. Germline V gene sequence: CDR1 SGHRS, CDR2 YFSETQ. Here the CDR3 reads CASSRTSAQETQYF. The CDR3 coding sequence is TGCGCCAGCAGCCGGACTAGCGCACAAGAGACCCAGTACTTC.

J is TRBJ2-5 and V is TRBV28, with TRBD2 matching 14 bases. The V and J ends lost 6 bases and 5 bases, in that order; junction bases with no gene match: 5. Looked up from germline, CDR1 is MDHEN and CDR2 is SYDVKM. The CDR3 spans 15 residues. CDR3 DNA sequence: TGTGCCAGCAGGTCGACTAGCGGGGGGGCCGAGACCCAGTACTTC. This translates into CASRSTSGGAETQYF.

This clone appeared a single time. The genes are TRBV30 and TRBJ1-4; 8 bases match TRBD1. Germline V gene data show CDR1 as GTSNPN and CDR2 as SVGIG (reference sequence). V lost 3 bases and J lost 3; bases outside the gene matches: 6. The CDR3 is 15 amino acids. CDR3 amino acids: CAWSHLGQANEKLFF. The CDR3, as DNA: TGTGCCTGGAGCCACCTGGGACAGGCTAATGAAAAACTGTTTTTT. The full variable domain, completed using reference TRBV30 and TRBJ1-4, is SQTIHQWPATLVQPVGSPLSLECTVEGTSNPNLYWYRQAAGRGLQLLFYSVGIGQISSEVPQNLSASRPQDRQFILSSKKLLLSDSGFYLCAWSHLGQANEKLFFGSGTQLSVL.

Only one count was recorded for this clone. The V call is TRBV18, the J call TRBJ2-5; D uncertain. Germline CDR1 KGHSH, CDR2 LQKENI. The CDR3 is made up of 12 amino acids. Trimming left V 5 bases short and J 4 bases short, with 8 bases between. In DNA, the CDR3 is TGTGCCAGCTCAGCGCGACTAGAGACCCAGTACTTC. This gives the protein CASSARLETQYF.

This rearrangement joins TRBV30 to TRBJ2-7, with 9 bases identical to TRBD1. The CDR3 length is 12 residues. The J segment lost 6 bases and the V segment lost 0 bases, leaving 0 bases of the junction unmatched. From germline, CDR1 is GTSNPN and CDR2 SVGIG (reference sequence). The CDR3 loop is CAWSVQGAEQYF. The CDR3 nucleotides are TGTGCCTGGAGTGTACAGGGGGCCGAGCAGTACTTC.

This chain connects TRBV6-1 to TRBJ2-1, with D tentatively TRBD2 (6 bases). The ends were cut back, 8 bases at V and 2 bases at J, with 13 bases in the middle. The CDR3 has 14 residues. Germline V CDR1 and CDR2: MNHNS, SASEGT. CDR3 bases: TGTGCCAGCGCAGGGACTTTTGCCTACAATGAGCAGTTCTTC. This gives the protein CASAGTFAYNEQFF.

The chain links TRBV5-6 to TRBJ2-1; the match to TRBD1 covers 7 bases. Germline CDR1 reads SGHDT; CDR2 reads YYEEEE. J gave up 7 bases and V 7 bases, and 17 bases lay outside the gene matches. CDR3 size: 16 residues. CDR3 loop: CASWDLGQLGKNEQFF. The CDR3 nucleotides are TGTGCCAGCTGGGACCTGGGACAGCTAGGGAAAAATGAGCAGTTCTTC.

V is TRBV6-5 and J is TRBJ2-7, with 9 bases matching TRBD1. Losses at the gene ends were 6 bases for V and 4 bases for J; bases not matched to a gene: 7. The CDR3 has 14 residues. CDR1 is MNHEY and CDR2 is SVGAGI in the germline V gene. The CDR3 is CASRNRDREYEQYF. As DNA, the CDR3 is TGTGCCAGCAGAAACCGGGACAGGGAGTACGAGCAGTACTTC.

The genes are TRBV19 and TRBJ2-7; perhaps TRBD1 as D (7 bases). CDR1 is LNHDA and CDR2 is SQIVND in the germline V gene (reference sequence). V was pared by 3 bases and J by 4 bases, with 13 bases between. The CDR3 spans 14 residues. CDR3 in amino acids: CASSMRGRGYEQYF. CDR3 DNA sequence: TGTGCCAGTAGTATGCGGGGCAGGGGGTACGAGCAGTACTTC.

The chain employs TRBV27 and TRBJ2-2, with 7 bases aligning to TRBD2. J gave up 8 bases and V 3 bases, and 6 bases lay outside the gene matches. Germline V lookup: CDR1 MNHEY, CDR2 SMNVEV (reference sequence). The CDR3 sequence is 14 residues long. DNA of the CDR3: TGTGCCAGCAGTTTTAGCGGGCAGGCGGGGGAGCTGTTTTTT. It specifies CASSFSGQAGELFF.

The CDR3 DNA is TGCGCCAGCAGCGGAGGGGGGGGTACTAGCTTTTCCTACGAGCAGTACTTC. Translating it yields CASSGGGGTSFSYEQYF. The rearrangement uses TRBV5-1 and TRBJ2-7, with TRBD2 as a possible D gene (7 bases). Deletions cut 4 bases from V and 1 base from J, with 21 bases between. Germline CDR1 is SGHRS and CDR2 is YFSETQ. The CDR3 is 17 amino acids.

The gene calls are TRBV30 and TRBJ2-1; a weak D match, TRBD2 (7 bases). The CDR3 sequence is 17 residues long. Germline V gene sequence: CDR1 GTSNPN, CDR2 SVGIG (reference sequence). V lost 2 bases and J 0 bases, leaving 17 bases between the germline ends. In nucleotides, the CDR3 is TGTGCCTGGAGTTTTGGGGGGGGCGGCGGCTCCTACAATGAGCAGTTCTTC. Translated, it gives CAWSFGGGGGSYNEQFF.

This chain uses TRBV6-1 with TRBJ1-2, with D perhaps TRBD1 (5 bases). V lost 6 bases to trimming and J lost 3 bases, with 8 bases between them. This CDR3 is 12 amino acids long. Germline V gene sequence: CDR1 MNHNS, CDR2 SASEGT. The CDR3: CASRRGDYGYTF. CDR3 nucleotide sequence: TGTGCCAGCAGGCGGGGCGACTATGGCTACACCTTC.

The CDR3 loop reads CASSGGTGKVGEQFF. As DNA, the CDR3 is TGCGCCAGCAGCGGGGGGACAGGGAAGGTAGGCGAGCAGTTCTTC. The chain combines TRBV5-1 with TRBJ2-1; 9 positions agree with TRBD1. The CDR3 is 15 residues long. Germline V gene lookup returns CDR1 SGHRS and CDR2 YFSETQ. The trim removed 4 bases at V and 10 bases at J, leaving 12 bases unmatched.

The genes are TRBV27 and TRBJ2-7, with 7 bases fitting TRBD1. Germline V gene lookup returns CDR1 MNHEY and CDR2 SMNVEV (reference sequence). The V segment lost 5 bases and the J segment 0 bases; nucleotides outside the gene matches: 4. The CDR3 runs to 14 residues. The CDR3 region has the DNA TGTGCCAGCAGTATCCGGGACAGCTCCTACGAGCAGTACTTC. It codes for CASSIRDSSYEQYF.

This clone turned up a few times. V is TRBV6-5 and J is TRBJ2-7, with D possibly TRBD2 on 5 matching bases. Germline V gene data show CDR1 as MNHEY and CDR2 as SVGAGI. V was shortened by 1 base and J by 2 bases, with 12 bases between the two germline ends. The CDR3 sequence is 15 residues long. CDR3 coding DNA: TGTGCCAGCAGTTACTTACGGGATCCTACCTACGAGCAGTACTTC. Translated: CASSYLRDPTYEQYF.

This chain links TRBV7-2 with TRBJ2-7, with 7 nucleotides matching TRBD1. The CDR3 extends over 12 amino acids. Per the germline V gene, CDR1 is SGHTA and CDR2 is FQGNSA. Trimming at V came to 10 bases and at J to 2 bases, leaving 5 bases not matched to a gene. The DNA of the CDR3 is TGTGCCACCCGGACAGGCCCCTACGAGCAGTACTTC. Translated: CATRTGPYEQYF.

This chain joins TRBV5-1 and TRBJ2-7; TRBD2 matches at 12 bases. The CDR3 has 16 amino acids. J lost 4 bases, V lost 4 bases, and 9 bases had no gene match. Germline CDR1 reads SGHRS; CDR2 reads YFSETQ. CDR3 protein: CASSVATSGRGYEQYF. DNA for the CDR3: TGCGCCAGCAGCGTCGCGACTAGCGGGAGAGGATACGAGCAGTACTTC. Based on the CDR3 plus reference TRBV5-1 and TRBJ2-7, the full variable domain is KAGVTQTPRYLIKTRGQQVTLSCSPISGHRSVSWYQQTPGQGLQFLFEYFSETQRNKGNFPGRFSGRQFSNSRSEMNVSTLELGDSALYLCASSVATSGRGYEQYFGPGTRLTVT.

The chain couples TRBV5-4 to TRBJ1-2; TRBD1 agrees at 8 bases. The V segment lost 0 bases and the J segment 5 bases; nucleotides outside the gene matches: 6. The CDR3 contains 15 residues. CDR1 SGHNT and CDR2 YYREEE come from the germline V gene (reference sequence). The CDR3 sequence is CASSLADRGGYGYTF. The CDR3 nucleotides are TGTGCCAGCAGCTTGGCCGACAGGGGAGGTTATGGCTACACCTTC.

The chain employs TRBV7-2 and TRBJ1-1, with 7 nucleotides matching TRBD1. Germline CDR1 is SGHTA and CDR2 is FQGNSA. V dropped 1 base and J dropped 3; count of bases not matched to a gene: 5. CDR3 length equals 15 residues. CDR3 residues: CASSLVGDSYTEAFF. The CDR3 bases are TGTGCCAGCAGCTTAGTGGGGGACAGTTACACTGAAGCTTTCTTT. The full variable domain, its missing parts supplied by reference TRBV7-2 and TRBJ1-1, is GAGVSQSPSNKVTEKGKDVELRCDPISGHTALYWYRQSLGQGLEFLIYFQGNSAPDKSGLPSDRFSAERTGGSVSTLTIQRTQQEDSAVYLCASSLVGDSYTEAFFGQGTRLTVV.